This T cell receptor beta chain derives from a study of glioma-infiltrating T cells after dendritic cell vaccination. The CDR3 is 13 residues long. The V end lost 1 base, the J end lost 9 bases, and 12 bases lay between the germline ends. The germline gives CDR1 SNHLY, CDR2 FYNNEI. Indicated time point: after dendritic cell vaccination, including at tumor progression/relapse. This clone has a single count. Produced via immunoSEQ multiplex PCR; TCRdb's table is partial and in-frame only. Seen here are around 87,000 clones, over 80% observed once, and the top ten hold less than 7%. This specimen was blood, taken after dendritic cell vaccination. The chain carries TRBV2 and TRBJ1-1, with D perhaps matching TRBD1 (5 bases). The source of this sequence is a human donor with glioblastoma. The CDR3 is CASSEDLDRKAFF. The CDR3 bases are TGTGCCAGCAGTGAAGATCTAGACAGAAAAGCTTTCTTT.